This section outlines one T cell receptor (beta chain) sequence together with its context. The sample is drawn from a study of T cell responses to AZD1222 COVID-19 vaccine. Repertoires were generated with immunoSEQ multiplex PCR, while TCRdb's copy carries only in-frame clones and drops some. This sample carries about 100,000 clones, almost 85% of them seen once, and the ten largest clones take about a sixth. Germline V CDR1 and CDR2: LGHDT, YNNKEL (reference sequence). The CDR3 totals 15 residues. V gave up 1 base and J gave up 2 bases, with 12 bases separating them. The sequence was collected from an adult in good health. V and J are TRBV3-1 (or the pseudogene TRBV3-2) and TRBJ2-7; D gene unclear. Sample: peripheral blood, taken on day 0 of AZD1222 vaccination. The CDR3 loop reads CASSQVIGGPYEQYF. The CDR3 region has the DNA TGTGCCAGCAGCCAAGTAATCGGCGGCCCCTACGAGCAGTACTTC.